A selection of T cell receptor beta chains follows, all from one sample in a study of cytomegalovirus exposure and HLA in healthy donors. Data came from immunoSEQ multiplex PCR; TCRdb stores just in-frame clones and leaves some out. This table has fewer than 90,000 clones, 65% to 75% appearing once. The sample taken for sequencing was PBMCs. These TCRs come from a man aged 35 to 55 in good health and CMV-seropositive. Both conserved end residues are part of each CDR3. A D gene is named only where the DNA matches it firmly. The size entry is marked missing in some rows and otherwise reads once, few, many or a size class.

>-|TRBJ1-1|-|TRBV4-2
CASRGGMYTEAFF
TGTGCCAGCAGGGGAGGGATGTACACTGAAGCTTTCTTT
>-|TRBJ2-1|few|TRBV6-4
CASSKGQIGGEQFF
TGTGCCAGCAGTAAAGGACAGATAGGGGGGGAACAGTTCTTC
>-|TRBJ1-1|-|TRBV10-3
CAISRREMNTEAFF
TGTGCCATCAGCCGACGGGAGATGAACACTGAAGCTTTCTTT
>-|TRBJ2-7|-|TRBV5-1
CASSLGAYEQYF
TGCGCCAGCAGCTTGGGGGCTTACGAGCAGTACTTC
>-|TRBJ2-1|-|TRBV5-1
CASSIGTPQSNEQFF
TGCGCCAGCAGCATAGGGACACCCCAGTCCAATGAGCAGTTCTTC
>-|TRBJ1-5|-|TRBV4-1
CASSSRQGNQPQHF
TGCGCCAGCAGCTCGAGACAGGGCAATCAGCCCCAGCATTTT
>-|TRBJ2-5|-|TRBV15
CATSRDPRGGETQYF
TGTGCCACCAGCAGAGATCCTAGGGGTGGAGAGACCCAGTACTTC
>TRBD1|TRBJ1-6|-|TRBV5-6
CASSLDLGQGNSPLHF
TGTGCCAGCAGCCTGGACCTGGGACAGGGGAATTCACCCCTCCACTTT
>-|TRBJ2-5|-|TRBV7-9
CASSPTAASLGETQYF
TGTGCCAGCAGCCCCACAGCGGCCTCCCTAGGGGAGACCCAGTACTTC
>TRBD2|TRBJ2-1|few|TRBV9
CASSVGGVAGVGEQFF
TGTGCCAGCAGCGTAGGGGGGGTAGCGGGAGTAGGTGAGCAGTTCTTC
>-|TRBJ2-3|-|TRBV5-1
CASSRLIASSTDTQYF
TGCGCCAGCAGCCGTTTAATAGCGAGCAGCACAGATACGCAGTATTTT
>TRBD1|TRBJ2-5|-|TRBV7-3
CASSLTGGEGETQYF
TGTGCCAGCAGCCTCACAGGGGGCGAGGGGGAGACCCAGTACTTC
>-|TRBJ2-7|-|TRBV7-8
CASSSYGGNYEQYF
TGTGCCAGCAGCTCCTATGGTGGTAACTACGAGCAGTACTTC
>-|TRBJ2-5|-|TRBV9
CASSPSGDIVAQYF
TGTGCCAGCAGCCCATCCGGGGACATCGTAGCCCAGTACTTC
>TRBD2|TRBJ2-1|-|TRBV23-1
CASSQVTSGRAGTSNEQFF
TGCGCCAGCAGTCAAGTCACTAGCGGGAGGGCCGGGACCTCAAATGAGCAGTTCTTC
>TRBD1|TRBJ1-2|-|TRBV19
CASSISTGGYGYTF
TGTGCCAGTAGTATCAGTACAGGGGGCTATGGCTACACCTTC
>-|TRBJ1-1|-|TRBV6-5
CATSYAEPNTEAFF
TGTGCCACCAGTTACGCCGAGCCGAACACTGAAGCTTTCTTT
>-|TRBJ1-2|-|TRBV5-4
CASSLAGRPPNYGYTF
TGTGCCAGCAGCTTGGCAGGAAGACCTCCTAACTATGGCTACACCTTC
>-|TRBJ1-1|few|TRBV25-1
CASSERGKAFF
TGTGCCAGCAGTGAAAGAGGCAAAGCTTTCTTT
>-|TRBJ2-5|-|TRBV29-1
CSVDGPGETQYF
TGCAGCGTTGACGGTCCCGGTGAGACCCAGTACTTC
>-|TRBJ1-2|-|TRBV28
CASTHRVFKGNYGYTF
TGTGCCAGCACCCACAGGGTTTTTAAGGGAAACTATGGCTACACCTTC
>-|TRBJ2-7|-|TRBV27
CASSLADSHEQYF
TGTGCCAGCAGTTTAGCCGACAGTCACGAGCAGTACTTC
>-|TRBJ1-4|few|TRBV4-2
CASSQNPSANEKLFF
TGTGCCAGCAGCCAGAACCCCTCGGCTAATGAAAAACTGTTTTTT
>-|TRBJ1-4|-|TRBV6-5
CASSYRGMGEKLFF
TGTGCCAGCAGTTACAGGGGGATGGGTGAAAAACTGTTTTTT
>-|TRBJ1-5|-|TRBV18
CASSSDSANQPQHF
TGTGCCAGCTCGTCGGACAGTGCCAATCAGCCCCAGCATTTT
>-|TRBJ2-3|-|TRBV19
CAEVRDWSDTQYF
TGTGCCGAGGTGCGGGATTGGTCAGATACGCAGTATTTT
>-|TRBJ2-5|-|TRBV4-3
CASSAGARETQYF
TGCGCCAGCAGCGCGGGGGCGCGGGAGACCCAGTACTTC